This T cell receptor beta chain was sequenced for a study of response to subunit inactivated influenza vaccine. Regarding the study as a whole: Seasonal influenza vaccination, on each occasion, was suggested by the authors to recruit few new T cells.

Regarding this clonotype: No antigen is known for it.

One entry per CDR3 protein results from TCRdb running MiXCR on the RT-PCR reads. This sample has hundreds of thousands of distinct CDR3 sequences; around 18% occur once, and the top ten carry roughly a tenth. The receptor's source is a man aged 50-59 years who received an inactivated influenza vaccine. The source material was PBMCs from blood, sampled more than 4 days after vaccination.

CDR3 residues: CASSQGTGQWTEQFF. CDR3 sequence (DNA): TGTGCCAGCAGCCAAGGGACGGGACAGTGGACTGAGCAGTTCTTC. The chain has TRBV14 and TRBJ2-1; 7 positions match TRBD1. The CDR3 consists of 15 residues. The germline gives CDR1 SGHDN, CDR2 FVKESK. With V trimmed by 1 base and J by 9 bases, 9 bases remained unmatched.